The 16 T cell receptor beta chains below were found in one sample sequenced in a study of blood T cells in healthy people across ages. A second PCR, run for about 7 to 11 cycles, used a sample-barcoded 5' primer plus a J-beta primer mix. MiXCR was run by TCRdb on the 5' RACE reads, yielding one entry per CDR3 protein. The repertoire holds over a million distinct CDR3 sequences, with roughly 40% as singletons. Input material: blood. These receptor sequences come from a young woman in good health.

This clonotype was detected many times. This chain joins TRBV29-1 and TRBJ1-2; D may be TRBD1 (5 bases). V was cut by 3 bases and J by 4 bases, with 18 bases left in between. Germline-derived CDR1 and CDR2 are SQVTM and ANQGSEA. This CDR3 is built from 15 residues. CDR3 DNA: TGCAGCGTTGACGGACCCGGGGGGTCTGCCTATGGCTACACCTTC. Translating gives CSVDGPGGSAYGYTF.

This clonotype was seen a few times. The V call is TRBV20-1, the J call TRBJ1-5; D unclear. Germline V gene data show CDR1 as DFQATT and CDR2 as SNEGSKA (reference sequence). The V and J ends lost 5 bases and 2 bases respectively, with 16 bases between them. The CDR3 runs 15 residues. The CDR3 is CSALGTGSRNQPQHF. In nucleotides, the CDR3 is TGCAGTGCTCTAGGCACCGGGAGCCGCAATCAGCCCCAGCATTTT.

This clonotype was detected only a few times. V is TRBV5-1 and J is TRBJ2-4; D might be TRBD1 or TRBD2, each matching 6 bases. V gave up 0 bases and J gave up 0 bases, with 13 bases separating them. Germline V CDR1 and CDR2: SGHRS, YFSETQ. This CDR3 has 17 residues. CDR3 residues: CASSLAGAGQAKNIQYF. In nucleotides, the CDR3 is TGCGCCAGCAGCTTGGCCGGGGCGGGACAAGCCAAAAACATTCAGTACTTC.

The chain joins TRBV3-1 to TRBJ2-7; 9 nucleotides align to TRBD2. The CDR3 runs 15 residues. CDR1 LGHDT and CDR2 YNNKEL come from the germline V gene (reference sequence). With 1 base clipped from V and 7 bases from J, the junction kept 8 bases outside the gene matches. Here the CDR3 DNA reads TGTGCCAGCAGCCAAGGGCTAGCGGGATTCAATGAGCAGTACTTC. This encodes CASSQGLAGFNEQYF.

The rearrangement uses TRBV28 and TRBJ1-2; 9 bases match TRBD1. Germline V gene data show CDR1 as MDHEN and CDR2 as SYDVKM. There are 15 residues in the CDR3. With V trimmed by 7 bases and J by 4 bases, 10 bases remained unmatched. The CDR3 coding sequence is TGTGCCAGCATAGGAGCGACAGGGGGTAGCTATGGCTACACCTTC. Protein product: CASIGATGGSYGYTF.

This clonotype was seen a few times. The CDR3 DNA reads as TGTGCCAGCAGTCGGGGGGGGCGGGGGACCACAGATACGCAGTATTTT. Encoded protein: CASSRGGRGTTDTQYF. The J gene is TRBJ2-3, the V gene TRBV2; TRBD2 aligns across 8 bases. Trimming at V came to 5 bases and at J to 2 bases, leaving 9 bases not matched to a gene. Germline CDR1 and CDR2: SNHLY and FYNNEI. The CDR3 sequence is 16 residues long.

This clonotype occurred a few times. The chain uses TRBV10-3 and TRBJ2-4; 7 bases map to TRBD1. Germline V gene lookup returns CDR1 ENHRY and CDR2 SYGVKD. CDR3 length: 12 amino acids. V lost 6 bases, J lost 13 bases, and 9 bases stayed unmatched. The CDR3 DNA reads TGTGCCATCAGAACAGGGGCTGCGGAGCAGTACTTC. Translation gives CAIRTGAAEQYF.

The gene calls are TRBV19 and TRBJ2-3; D may be TRBD2 (7 bases). V lost 3 bases and J 2 bases, leaving 12 bases between the germline ends. CDR3 length: 15 residues. CDR1 is LNHDA, CDR2 SQIVND, per germline (reference sequence). The CDR3 protein is CASSMGGGPTDTQYF. The CDR3 bases are TGTGCCAGTAGTATGGGAGGGGGACCCACAGATACGCAGTATTTT. The full variable domain, its missing parts supplied by reference TRBV19 and TRBJ2-3, is DGGITQSPKYLFRKEGQNVTLSCEQNLNHDAMYWYRQDPGQGLRLIYYSQIVNDFQKGDIAEGYSVSREKKESFPLTVTSAQKNPTAFYLCASSMGGGPTDTQYFGPGTRLTVL.

The chain links TRBV5-6 to TRBJ1-5; 9 bases align to TRBD1. CDR1 and CDR2 from the germline V gene are SGHDT and YYEEEE. This CDR3 contains 18 residues. J was trimmed by 5 bases and V by 4 bases; bases with no gene match: 16. The CDR3 here is CASSATGGSHIGDQPQHF. Here the CDR3 DNA reads TGTGCCAGCAGCGCGACAGGGGGGTCCCATATCGGAGATCAGCCCCAGCATTTT.

This clonotype turned up a few times. This chain joins TRBV9 and TRBJ1-2; D perhaps matches TRBD1 (5 bases). The CDR3 sequence is 15 residues long. Between the trimmed V and J ends, which lost 0 bases and 4 bases, there was a span of 13 bases. CDR1 is SGDLS and CDR2 is YYNGEE in the germline V gene. CDR3 nucleotide sequence: TGTGCCAGCAGCGTAGAGGAGGGGCGGATCTATGGCTACACCTTC. Its protein product is CASSVEEGRIYGYTF.

The chain employs TRBV28 and TRBJ2-7, with TRBD2 matching over 7 bases. The CDR3 is 15 amino acids. Per the germline V gene, CDR1 is MDHEN and CDR2 is SYDVKM. Losses at the gene ends were 2 bases for V and 5 bases for J; bases not matched to a gene: 9. The CDR3 DNA reads TGTGCCAGCAGTTTAACGCGCGGGGGTTGGGACGAGCAGTACTTC. Protein: CASSLTRGGWDEQYF.

This clonotype appeared a few times. This chain uses TRBV5-8 with TRBJ1-6; 7 bases fit TRBD1. From germline, CDR1 is SGHTS and CDR2 YDEGEE. CDR3 length: 16 residues. V gave up 3 bases and J gave up 8 bases; unmatched junction bases: 11. CDR3 residues: CASSSRQGWGHSPLHF. The DNA of the CDR3 is TGTGCCAGCAGCTCTAGACAGGGATGGGGACATTCACCCCTCCACTTT.

The V gene is TRBV6-5, the J gene TRBJ2-3; TRBD1 aligns across 7 bases. CDR1 and CDR2 (germline): MNHEY, SVGAGI. The CDR3 has 15 residues. V was clipped by 5 bases and J by 0 bases; unmatched bases: 5. This CDR3 is CASSEQGTSTDTQYF. As DNA, the CDR3 is TGTGCCAGCAGTGAACAGGGGACCAGCACAGATACGCAGTATTTT.

V gene TRBV2 combines with J gene TRBJ2-3; TRBD2 matches at 16 bases. CDR1 is SNHLY, CDR2 FYNNEI, per germline. V was clipped by 8 bases and J by 4 bases; unmatched bases: 6. The CDR3 totals 16 residues. The CDR3 coding sequence is TGTGCCAGCCGAGGGACTAGCGGGAGGGTAGCAGATACGCAGTATTTT. Translation gives CASRGTSGRVADTQYF.

The rearrangement joins TRBV12-3 or TRBV12-4 to TRBJ2-1, with D hard to call. V lost 3 bases, J lost 4 bases, and 10 bases lay in between. CDR3 size: 14 residues. CDR3 in amino acids: CASSFKAGYNEQFF. DNA of the CDR3: TGTGCCAGCAGTTTTAAGGCAGGTTACAATGAGCAGTTCTTC.

Only a few counts were recorded for this clonotype. J is TRBJ2-1 and V is TRBV6-1, with TRBD2 identical over 11 bases. The CDR3 contains 17 residues. V shed 5 bases, J shed 2 bases, and the junction held 8 bases outside the gene matches. Germline V gene lookup returns CDR1 MNHNS and CDR2 SASEGT. The CDR3 DNA reads as TGTGCCAGCAGTCGTCTTAATAGCGGGGGGGCCTACAATGAGCAGTTCTTC. This gives the protein CASSRLNSGGAYNEQFF.